The 30 T cell receptor beta chains below all came from one sample that was sequenced in a study. In TCRdb, the 5' RACE reads were re-called with MiXCR into one record per CDR3 protein. The sample consists of 45,000 to 60,000 distinct CDR3 sequences, almost 25% of them appearing once. Sequencing was performed on tumor-infiltrating naive CD4+ T cells sorted from the breast tumor. Sample subset: naive CD4+ T cells, CD4+CD45RA+CD25-. The receptors come from a female donor with breast cancer.

In this sample, this clonotype turned up a few times. The chain's CDR3 is CASSALAGGPPYF. The CDR3 DNA sequence: TGTGCCAGCAGCGCCTTAGCGGGAGGGCCCCCGTACTTC. The genes are TRBV9 and TRBJ2-7, with 11 bases lining up with TRBD2. The CDR3 covers 13 residues. Germline CDR1 reads SGDLS; CDR2 reads YYNGEE. Losses at the gene ends were 3 bases for V and 12 bases for J; bases not matched to a gene: 8. The variable domain in full, with the rest retrieved from reference TRBV9 and TRBJ2-7, is DSGVTQTPKHLITATGQRVTLRCSPRSGDLSVYWYQQSLDQGLQFLIQYYNGEERAKGNILERFSAQQFPDLHSELNLSSLELGDSALYFCASSALAGGPPYFGPGTRLTVT.

J is TRBJ1-1 and V is TRBV7-9; the D gene is possibly TRBD1 (5 bases). Trimming removed 6 bases from V and 0 bases from J, with 20 bases in between. The CDR3 spans 17 residues. The germline V gene encodes CDR1 SEHNR and CDR2 FQNEAQ (reference sequence). The CDR3 spells CASRLTQGTSMNTEAFF. CDR3 in DNA: TGTGCCAGCAGACTGACACAAGGGACCTCCATGAACACTGAAGCTTTCTTT.

This clonotype was seen ten or more times. This sequence joins TRBV6-5 and TRBJ1-1, with D perhaps matching TRBD1 (5 bases). The CDR3 spans 13 residues. The germline gives CDR1 MNHEY, CDR2 SVGAGI. Trimming stripped 8 bases from V and 2 bases from J, with 12 bases between. The CDR3 spells CASHMGENTEAFF. The CDR3 DNA reads as TGTGCCAGCCATATGGGGGAAAACACTGAAGCTTTCTTT.

This sequence joins TRBV2 and TRBJ2-7, with TRBD2 matching 7 bases. Germline lookup yields CDR1 SNHLY and CDR2 FYNNEI. The CDR3 is made up of 13 amino acids. J was trimmed by 4 bases and V by 4 bases; bases with no gene match: 4. CDR3 sequence (DNA): TGTGCCAGCAGTGGCGGGAGCGGATACGAGCAGTACTTC. Translation: CASSGGSGYEQYF.

In its sample, this clonotype was seen a few times. In nucleotides, the CDR3 is TGCGCCAGCAGCTCGTTAACCGGGACAGGGTACCACGAGCAGTACTTC. Amino acids: CASSSLTGTGYHEQYF. The chain is built from TRBV5-1 and TRBJ2-7; 9 bases agree with TRBD1. With V trimmed by 3 bases and J by 5 bases, 12 bases remained unmatched. The germline V gene has CDR1 SGHRS and CDR2 YFSETQ. CDR3 length equals 16 residues. Filled out from reference TRBV5-1 and TRBJ2-7, the complete variable domain reads KAGVTQTPRYLIKTRGQQVTLSCSPISGHRSVSWYQQTPGQGLQFLFEYFSETQRNKGNFPGRFSGRQFSNSRSEMNVSTLELGDSALYLCASSSLTGTGYHEQYFGPGTRLTVT.

At least ten counts were recorded for this clonotype. J is TRBJ1-1 and V is TRBV7-3, with D possibly matching TRBD1 (6 bases). The CDR3 runs to 14 residues. Trimming took 2 bases from V and 1 from J, leaving 8 bases between them. CDR1 is SGHTA and CDR2 is FQGTGA in the germline V gene. The CDR3 is CASSLQGTNTEAFF. The CDR3 bases are TGTGCCAGCAGCTTACAGGGGACGAACACTGAAGCTTTCTTT.

This clonotype has more than one count but fewer than ten. The rearrangement links TRBV4-1 to TRBJ2-1, with TRBD2 matching 7 bases. The CDR3 sequence is 14 residues long. CDR1 is MGHRA, CDR2 YSYEKL, per germline. J lost 6 bases, V lost 4 bases, and 6 bases had no gene match. The CDR3 region is CASSRERDLNEQFF. Written as DNA, the CDR3 is TGCGCCAGCAGCCGGGAGCGGGACCTCAATGAGCAGTTCTTC.

The chain uses TRBV5-1 and TRBJ2-7; D might be TRBD2 (6 bases). CDR3 length equals 15 residues. The germline V and J ends were trimmed by 4 bases and 0 bases, with 14 bases remaining between them. The germline V gene has CDR1 SGHRS and CDR2 YFSETQ. CDR3 nucleotide sequence: TGCGCCAGCAGCCCGTCCGCGGGGAGCTCCTACGAGCAGTACTTC. Encoded protein: CASSPSAGSSYEQYF. Drawing the rest from reference TRBV5-1 and TRBJ2-7, the complete variable domain is KAGVTQTPRYLIKTRGQQVTLSCSPISGHRSVSWYQQTPGQGLQFLFEYFSETQRNKGNFPGRFSGRQFSNSRSEMNVSTLELGDSALYLCASSPSAGSSYEQYFGPGTRLTVT.

The chain is built from TRBV7-9 and TRBJ2-1; TRBD2 agrees at 7 bases. Germline assignment: CDR1 SEHNR and CDR2 FQNEAQ (reference sequence). The J segment lost 4 bases and the V segment lost 5 bases, leaving 8 bases of the junction unmatched. The CDR3 is 15 amino acids. The CDR3 loop is CASSPGGSTYNEQFF. DNA of the CDR3: TGTGCCAGCAGCCCGGGCGGGAGTACTTACAATGAGCAGTTCTTC.

The chain couples TRBV20-1 to TRBJ2-1; 7 nucleotides agree with TRBD1. The V gene's germline CDR1 is DFQATT and CDR2 SNEGSKA (reference sequence). CDR3 length: 14 residues. The J segment lost 3 bases and the V segment lost 6 bases, leaving 8 bases of the junction unmatched. CDR3 in amino acids: CSAQKGQVYNEQFF. The CDR3 DNA follows: TGCAGTGCACAAAAAGGACAGGTCTACAATGAGCAGTTCTTC.

This clonotype was counted between two and nine times. V and J are TRBV20-1 and TRBJ2-1, with 10 positions matching TRBD2. The CDR3 runs to 14 residues. CDR1 and CDR2 (germline): DFQATT, SNEGSKA (reference sequence). Losses at the gene ends were 8 bases for V and 5 bases for J; bases not matched to a gene: 9. The CDR3 nucleotides read TGCAGTACATTCAGCGGGAGGGCGAACAATGAGCAGTTCTTC. Its protein is CSTFSGRANNEQFF.

Many counts were recorded for this clonotype. The chain combines TRBV29-1 with TRBJ2-3; D ambiguous. The V end lost 2 bases, the J end lost 0 bases, and 12 bases lay between the germline ends. This CDR3 is built from 15 residues. The V gene's germline CDR1 is SQVTM and CDR2 ANQGSEA. The CDR3 DNA follows: TGCAGCGTTGAACATGAGGCGTTTAGCACAGATACGCAGTATTTT. The encoded protein is CSVEHEAFSTDTQYF.

This clonotype was seen at least ten times. The chain links TRBV7-9 to TRBJ1-1; D gene uncertain. Trimming shortened V by 6 bases and J by 5 bases, and 10 bases separated the two germline ends. The germline CDR1 and CDR2 sequences are SEHNR and FQNEAQ (reference sequence). This CDR3 spans 12 amino acids. The CDR3 nucleotides are TGTGCCAGCAGTCCTCTAGGAACTGAAGCTTTCTTT. Protein product: CASSPLGTEAFF.

Only a few counts were recorded for this clonotype. The chain links TRBV6-2 or TRBV6-3 to TRBJ2-1; tentative D call: TRBD2 (6 bases). CDR3 length: 14 residues. V shed 5 bases and J shed 5 bases, with 13 bases lying between them. From germline, CDR1 is MNHEY and CDR2 SVGEGT. The CDR3 is CASSLSGGNNEQFF. CDR3 nucleotides: TGTGCCAGCAGTCTTAGCGGAGGAAACAATGAGCAGTTCTTC.

This chain links TRBV7-9 with TRBJ2-1; no clear D gene. With 2 bases removed from V and 3 bases from J, the gap between germline ends came to 11 bases. From germline, CDR1 is SEHNR and CDR2 FQNEAQ (reference sequence). The CDR3 has 15 amino acids. In nucleotides, the CDR3 is TGTGCCAGCAGCTTACTAATACCGAACTACAATGAGCAGTTCTTC. Amino acids: CASSLLIPNYNEQFF. The full variable domain, rest sourced from reference TRBV7-9 and TRBJ2-1, is DTGVSQNPRHKITKRGQNVTFRCDPISEHNRLYWYRQTLGQGPEFLTYFQNEAQLEKSRLLSDRFSAERPKGSFSTLEIQRTEQGDSAMYLCASSLLIPNYNEQFFGPGTRLTVL.

This clonotype was counted a few times. This sequence joins TRBV21-1 and TRBJ1-2. TRBV21-1 has pseudogene status. The CDR3 has 14 residues. The CDR3 nucleotides are TGTGCCAGCACCACCCCACGCTCCAACTATGGCTACACCTTC. It codes for CASTTPRSNYGYTF.

The chain is built from TRBV5-4 and TRBJ1-4, with D possibly matching TRBD1 (6 bases). The ends were cut back, 4 bases at V and 3 bases at J, with 13 bases in the middle. This CDR3 has 15 amino acids. The germline V gene encodes CDR1 SGHNT and CDR2 YYREEE (reference sequence). The CDR3 DNA reads TGTGCCAGCAGCCCCACGGGGGGCCCTAATGAAAAACTGTTTTTT. Encoded protein: CASSPTGGPNEKLFF.

V usage is TRBV5-1 and J usage is TRBJ1-5; D may be TRBD1 (6 bases). The germline gives CDR1 SGHRS, CDR2 YFSETQ. There are 15 residues in the CDR3. V was shortened by 4 bases and J by 2 bases, with 13 bases between the two germline ends. CDR3 DNA: TGCGCCAGCAGCCTTGGGTCAGGGGGCAATCAGCCCCAGCATTTT. It specifies CASSLGSGGNQPQHF.

A few counts support this clonotype. The genes are TRBV5-1 and TRBJ2-1; possible D gene TRBD1, 5 bases. The germline V and J ends were trimmed by 3 bases and 8 bases, with 12 bases remaining between them. Germline CDR1 SGHRS, CDR2 YFSETQ. The CDR3 length is 13 residues. CDR3 DNA: TGCGCCAGCAGCTCTGGGGCTATCTATGAGCAGTTCTTC. The encoded protein is CASSSGAIYEQFF.

This clonotype occurred a few times. The chain carries TRBV7-9 and TRBJ2-5; D is unresolved. CDR1 and CDR2 (germline): SEHNR, FQNEAQ (reference sequence). V dropped 6 bases and J dropped 3 bases, with 5 bases sitting between them. The CDR3 is 11 residues long. The CDR3 nucleotides read TGTGCCAGCAGTACGAAAGAGACCCAGTACTTC. Its protein is CASSTKETQYF.

The V and J genes are TRBV15 and TRBJ2-7; D is perhaps TRBD1 or TRBD2 (5 bases each). There are 13 residues in the CDR3. V dropped 4 bases and J dropped 6 bases, with 13 bases sitting between them. CDR1 is LNHNV, CDR2 YYDKDF, per germline (reference sequence). CDR3 in DNA: TGTGCCACCAGCACGAGAGGGGTCAGCGAGCAGTACTTC. Translating it yields CATSTRGVSEQYF.

This clonotype was counted only a few times. The V call is TRBV28, the J call TRBJ2-7, with TRBD1 as a possible D gene (5 bases). There are 14 residues in the CDR3. V was shortened by 2 bases and J by 2 bases, with 10 bases between the two germline ends. From germline, CDR1 is MDHEN and CDR2 SYDVKM. This CDR3 reads CASSLIVGAYEQYF. The CDR3 coding sequence is TGTGCCAGCAGTTTAATCGTAGGGGCCTACGAGCAGTACTTC.

This clonotype is classed as medium-sized. The V gene is TRBV6-6, the J gene TRBJ2-2, with a possible D match to TRBD1 (6 bases). This CDR3 has 13 amino acids. V lost 8 bases and J lost 3, with 10 bases in between. Germline V gene sequence: CDR1 MNHNY, CDR2 SVGAGI (reference sequence). The CDR3 nucleotides are TGTGCCAGCGCCAACAGGGACACCGGGGAGCTGTTTTTT. Protein: CASANRDTGELFF.

This clonotype was counted ten times or more. This chain links TRBV29-1 with TRBJ2-5; 8 bases fit TRBD2. Trimming took 5 bases from V and 7 from J; bases not matched to a gene: 12. Germline CDR1 is SQVTM and CDR2 is ANQGSEA. This CDR3 spans 14 amino acids. The CDR3 spells CSVREGESQTTQYF. The CDR3 DNA is TGCAGCGTTCGGGAGGGAGAGTCCCAAACGACCCAGTACTTC.

The chain combines TRBV3-1 with TRBJ1-1; weak D call: TRBD1 (5 bases). Germline V gives CDR1 LGHDT, CDR2 YNNKEL (reference sequence). V was shortened by 4 bases and J by 5 bases, with 14 bases between the two germline ends. The CDR3 extends over 14 amino acids. This CDR3 reads CASSLRTRGTEAFF. The CDR3 coding sequence is TGTGCCAGCAGCCTGCGGACTCGGGGGACTGAAGCTTTCTTT.

Remarks on this clonotype: As the CDR3 is not closed by the conserved phenylalanine or tryptophan, this likely results from a read error. This chain links TRBV5-1 with TRBJ2-5; D not resolved. Germline V CDR1 and CDR2: SGHRS, YFSETQ. The CDR3 runs 15 residues. V lost 1 base to trimming and J lost 1 base, with 11 bases between them. CDR3 loop: CASSLWAGPQETQYL. The CDR3 coding sequence is TGCGCCAGCAGCTTGTGGGCTGGGCCCCAAGAGACCCAGTACCTC.

The V call is TRBV28, the J call TRBJ1-1, with a possible D match to TRBD1 (6 bases). V was shortened by 4 bases and J by 6 bases, with 18 bases between the two germline ends. The CDR3 is made up of 15 amino acids. CDR1 and CDR2 from the germline V gene are MDHEN and SYDVKM. The CDR3 loop reads CASSSLGGRGSEAFF. The CDR3 region has the DNA TGTGCCAGCAGTTCCCTCGGTGGCAGGGGATCTGAAGCTTTCTTT.

The chain combines TRBV20-1 with TRBJ2-1, with TRBD1 identical over 9 bases. This CDR3 contains 15 residues. Per the germline V gene, CDR1 is DFQATT and CDR2 is SNEGSKA (reference sequence). Trimming cost V 6 bases and J 2 bases; bases outside gene matches: 8. CDR3 DNA sequence: TGCAGTGCCGGGACGGGACAGGGTACCTACAATGAGCAGTTCTTC. This gives the protein CSAGTGQGTYNEQFF.

As regards this clonotype: At one end the junction does not follow the germline gene, possibly because of a read error. This chain connects TRBV20-1 to TRBJ2-7; D call uncertain. CDR3 length: 11 amino acids. The germline V gene has CDR1 DFQATT and CDR2 SNEGSKA (reference sequence). The CDR3 loop is CSANPLVDPLF. The CDR3 nucleotides are TGCAGTGCGAACCCCCTGGTCGACCCACTCTTC.

There are a few counts of this clonotype. The rearrangement joins TRBV7-2 to TRBJ1-2; 8 bases fit TRBD1. The CDR3 contains 16 residues. In germline, CDR1 is SGHTA, CDR2 FQGNSA. V was pared by 1 base and J by 2 bases, with 6 bases of the junction left unmatched. The chain's CDR3 is CASSLGQGMGNYGYTF. As DNA, the CDR3 is TGTGCCAGCAGCTTAGGACAGGGGATGGGGAACTATGGCTACACCTTC.